This TCR beta chain appears in the sequencing data of a study of cytomegalovirus exposure and HLA in healthy donors. General study findings and limits: One variant, a missense change in DCLRE1C, was linked in a later analysis to TCR beta V- and J-gene trimming.

CDR1 is LNHNV, CDR2 YYDKDF, per germline (reference sequence). V was pared by 2 bases and J by 7 bases, with 9 bases of the junction left unmatched. There are 16 residues in the CDR3. It was with 60 Vbeta and 13 Jbeta primers that the PCR ran. Here immunoSEQ multiplex PCR was the method, and the copy in TCRdb shows in-frame clones only, minus some. In the table there are nearly 100,000 clones, approximately 76% of which are singletons. A note on this clone: Its antigen is not known.

This rearrangement joins TRBV15 to TRBJ1-4, with 8 bases aligning to TRBD1. The receptor was derived from a woman between 55 and 75 years old in good health and CMV-seropositive. The sequenced material came from PBMCs. DNA of the CDR3: TGTGCCACCAGCAGATCCGGACAGGGACGGGGTGAAAAACTGTTTTTT. Translation: CATSRSGQGRGEKLFF. The whole variable domain, filled in from reference TRBV15 and TRBJ1-4, reads DAMVIQNPRYQVTQFGKPVTLSCSQTLNHNVMYWYQQKSSQAPKLLFHYYDKDFNNEADTPDNFQSRRPNTSFCFLDIRSPGLGDTAMYLCATSRSGQGRGEKLFFGSGTQLSVL.